The rows below give T cell receptor beta chains drawn from one sample of a study of T cell responses to AZD1222 COVID-19 vaccine. Produced via immunoSEQ multiplex PCR; TCRdb's table is partial and in-frame only. The repertoire has approximately 43,000 clones, around 88% of them found once; the top ten carry 25%. The sample was peripheral blood, taken 28 days after the second AZD1222 dose. The receptors were sampled from an adult who received the AZD1222 COVID-19 vaccine. CDR3s include the opening cysteine and the closing phenylalanine or tryptophan. The D gene is left open where the match is weak. Expanded clones are given a class, and other clones once, few, many or no size at all.

J: TRBJ2-1
D: TRBD2
size: -
V: TRBV9
CDR3: CASNPTGGSGNNEQFF
DNA: TGTGCCAGCAACCCAACTGGGGGTAGCGGGAACAATGAGCAGTTCTTC

J: TRBJ1-6
D: TRBD1
size: -
V: TRBV9
CDR3: CASGLTGTDNSPLHF
DNA: TGTGCCAGCGGCCTGACCGGGACAGACAATTCACCCCTCCACTTT

J: TRBJ1-6
D: -
size: -
V: TRBV4-3
CDR3: CASSQDRQINSPLHF
DNA: TGCGCCAGCAGCCAAGATCGGCAGATTAATTCACCCCTCCACTTT

J: TRBJ1-2
D: -
size: -
V: TRBV6-5
CDR3: CASWGTGIHGYTF
DNA: TGTGCCAGTTGGGGCACAGGGATCCATGGCTACACCTTC

J: TRBJ2-7
D: TRBD1
size: -
V: TRBV6-1
CDR3: CASSDRGNDEQYF
DNA: TGTGCCAGCAGTGACAGGGGGAACGACGAGCAGTACTTC

J: TRBJ1-4
D: -
size: -
V: TRBV7-9
CDR3: CASSFYSATNEKLFF
DNA: TGTGCCAGCAGCTTCTACTCGGCAACTAATGAAAAACTGTTTTTT

J: TRBJ1-1
D: TRBD1
size: -
V: TRBV27
CDR3: CASSHGDRGAAEAFF
DNA: TGTGCCAGCAGTCATGGGGACAGGGGGGCGGCTGAAGCTTTCTTT

J: TRBJ1-4
D: TRBD1
size: -
V: TRBV6-2/TRBV6-3
CDR3: CASSPGTGLSTNEKLFF
DNA: TGTGCCAGCAGCCCTGGGACAGGGCTTTCAACTAATGAAAAACTGTTTTTT

J: TRBJ2-7
D: TRBD1
size: -
V: TRBV9
CDR3: CASSVGFSRTGMYEQYF
DNA: TGTGCCAGCAGCGTAGGTTTCTCCAGGACAGGGATGTACGAGCAGTACTTC

J: TRBJ2-1
D: -
size: -
V: TRBV7-7
CDR3: CASSLAVGEYNEQFF
DNA: TGTGCCAGCAGCTTAGCGGTAGGGGAGTACAATGAGCAGTTCTTC

J: TRBJ2-7
D: TRBD1
size: -
V: TRBV6-5
CDR3: CASSLGTGSVEQYF
DNA: TGTGCCAGCAGTCTTGGGACAGGGTCGGTCGAGCAGTACTTC

J: TRBJ1-2
D: -
size: -
V: TRBV24-1
CDR3: CATNFHGYTF
DNA: TGTGCCACCAATTTTCATGGCTACACCTTC

J: TRBJ1-6
D: -
size: -
V: TRBV2
CDR3: CASSLGAGDSPLHF
DNA: TGTGCCAGCAGCCTGGGTGCAGGGGATTCACCCCTCCACTTT

J: TRBJ1-2
D: -
size: -
V: TRBV7-2
CDR3: CASSQERTSLGYTF
DNA: TGTGCCAGCAGCCAAGAGAGGACAAGCTTAGGCTACACCTTC

J: TRBJ1-2
D: -
size: -
V: TRBV4-3
CDR3: CASSQARGADYGYTF
DNA: TGCGCCAGCAGCCAAGCCAGGGGCGCGGACTATGGCTACACCTTC

J: TRBJ2-1
D: -
size: -
V: TRBV7-2
CDR3: CASSLSPGPNEQFF
DNA: TGTGCCAGCAGCTTATCACCCGGCCCCAATGAGCAGTTCTTC

J: TRBJ1-2
D: -
size: -
V: TRBV18
CDR3: CASSPAGASYGYTF
DNA: TGTGCCAGCTCACCTGCTGGAGCCTCCTATGGCTACACCTTC

J: TRBJ1-4
D: TRBD1
size: -
V: TRBV6-1
CDR3: CASSVGQGGLGEKLFF
DNA: TGTGCCAGCAGTGTTGGACAGGGGGGTTTAGGAGAAAAACTGTTTTTT

J: TRBJ2-1
D: TRBD2
size: -
V: TRBV6-5
CDR3: CASSLISGRLNEQFF
DNA: TGTGCCAGCAGTTTAATTAGCGGGAGGCTGAATGAGCAGTTCTTC

J: TRBJ1-4
D: -
size: -
V: TRBV7-2
CDR3: CASSIMSASGEKLFF
DNA: TGTGCCAGCAGCATCATGTCGGCATCGGGGGAAAAACTGTTTTTT

J: TRBJ1-4
D: -
size: -
V: TRBV2
CDR3: CASSPGNRREKLFF
DNA: TGTGCCAGCAGCCCGGGTAACAGAAGGGAAAAACTGTTTTTT

J: TRBJ1-6
D: TRBD1
size: -
V: TRBV5-1
CDR3: CASSFTGDSPLHF
DNA: TGCGCCAGCAGCTTTACAGGGGATTCACCCCTCCACTTT

J: TRBJ2-3
D: -
size: few
V: TRBV9
CDR3: CASTGMSSTDTQYF
DNA: TGTGCCAGCACCGGGATGTCTAGCACAGATACGCAGTATTTT

J: TRBJ2-7
D: TRBD2
size: once
V: TRBV7-9
CDR3: CASSGNLREGTYEQYF
DNA: TGTGCCAGCAGCGGGAATCTGCGGGAGGGTACCTACGAGCAGTACTTC

J: TRBJ2-6
D: -
size: -
V: TRBV5-6
CDR3: CASSLPYAGANVLTF
DNA: TGTGCCAGCAGTCTCCCATATGCCGGGGCCAACGTCCTGACTTTC

J: TRBJ2-1
D: TRBD2
size: -
V: TRBV9
CDR3: CASSVGLAGQYNEQFF
DNA: TGTGCCAGCAGCGTGGGGCTAGCGGGACAATACAATGAGCAGTTCTTC

J: TRBJ1-5
D: -
size: -
V: TRBV21-1
CDR3: CARNTGANQPQHF
DNA: TGTGCCAGGAATACAGGGGCGAATCAGCCCCAGCATTTT

J: TRBJ2-7
D: TRBD2
size: -
V: TRBV5-1
CDR3: CASSLGLAGGVYEQYF
DNA: TGCGCCAGCAGCCTTGGACTAGCGGGAGGAGTCTACGAGCAGTACTTC